Listed below are T cell receptor beta chains from one sample, sequenced in a study of CD8 T cells in Susac syndrome. In TCRdb, the immunoSEQ multiplex PCR reads were re-called with MiXCR into one record per CDR3 protein. The sample shows 170,000 or so distinct CDR3 sequences, about 96% of them seen only once. The sequencing sample was made of CD4+ T cells from PBMCs. The receptors shown here come from a human donor with Susac syndrome. CDR3s include the opening cysteine and the closing phenylalanine or tryptophan. Each record gives: V gene, J gene, D gene, clone size, CDR3 DNA, CDR3 protein. The D gene is left open where the match is weak. Clone sizes are given selectively: once, few, many, or a class where the clone is expanded.

v_gene: TRBV27
j_gene: TRBJ2-3
d_gene: -
abundance: -
CDR3nt: TGTGCCAGCACCCGAGGAGAATCTGGCACAGATACGCAGTATTTT
CDR3aa: CASTRGESGTDTQYF

v_gene: TRBV30
j_gene: TRBJ2-5
d_gene: TRBD1
abundance: -
CDR3nt: TGTGCCTGGAGTGCTCCCGGGACAGAAGAGACCCAGTACTTC
CDR3aa: CAWSAPGTEETQYF

v_gene: TRBV24-1
j_gene: TRBJ1-2
d_gene: -
abundance: -
CDR3nt: TGTGCCACCAGTGATCTCGAAGACAGAAATGGCTACACCTTC
CDR3aa: CATSDLEDRNGYTF

v_gene: TRBV29-1
j_gene: TRBJ2-5
d_gene: -
abundance: -
CDR3nt: TGCAGCGTCCTGGACAGCAATACCAAAGAGACCCAGTACTTC
CDR3aa: CSVLDSNTKETQYF

v_gene: TRBV5-1
j_gene: TRBJ1-5
d_gene: TRBD1
abundance: -
CDR3nt: TGCGCCAGCAGCTTGGAGGGACAGGAACTCCAGCCCCAGCATTTT
CDR3aa: CASSLEGQELQPQHF

v_gene: TRBV2
j_gene: TRBJ1-2
d_gene: TRBD1
abundance: -
CDR3nt: TGTGCCAGCAGCGGGGACAGGGGCTACGGCTACACCTTC
CDR3aa: CASSGDRGYGYTF

v_gene: TRBV5-1
j_gene: TRBJ2-2
d_gene: -
abundance: -
CDR3nt: TGCGCCAGCACCGCCACAGGGCGTCCCGGGGAGCTGTTTTTT
CDR3aa: CASTATGRPGELFF

v_gene: TRBV5-4
j_gene: TRBJ2-1
d_gene: -
abundance: -
CDR3nt: TGTGCCAGCAGCTATGGGGTCTCCTACAATGAGCAGTTCTTC
CDR3aa: CASSYGVSYNEQFF

v_gene: TRBV7-2
j_gene: TRBJ1-1
d_gene: -
abundance: -
CDR3nt: TGTGCCAGCAGCCTATTCCCAAAGAACACTGAAGCTTTCTTT
CDR3aa: CASSLFPKNTEAFF

v_gene: TRBV20-1
j_gene: TRBJ2-5
d_gene: -
abundance: -
CDR3nt: TGCAGTGCTGGCCCCTCCCAAGAGACCCAGTACTTC
CDR3aa: CSAGPSQETQYF

v_gene: TRBV15
j_gene: TRBJ2-5
d_gene: -
abundance: -
CDR3nt: TGTGCCACCAGCAGAGACGGGAAGGAGACCCAGTACTTC
CDR3aa: CATSRDGKETQYF

v_gene: TRBV24-1
j_gene: TRBJ2-1
d_gene: TRBD1
abundance: -
CDR3nt: TGTGCCACCAGTGATTCCGGACAGGGGGCTTACAATGAGCAGTTCTTC
CDR3aa: CATSDSGQGAYNEQFF

v_gene: TRBV9
j_gene: TRBJ2-4
d_gene: -
abundance: -
CDR3nt: TGTGCCAGCAGCGTATCCTGGGAACTAGCCAAAAACATTCAGTACTTC
CDR3aa: CASSVSWELAKNIQYF

v_gene: TRBV18
j_gene: TRBJ2-6
d_gene: -
abundance: -
CDR3nt: TGTGCCAGCTCACCAAGTACTGGGGCCAACGTCCTGACTTTC
CDR3aa: CASSPSTGANVLTF

v_gene: TRBV29-1
j_gene: TRBJ2-1
d_gene: TRBD2
abundance: -
CDR3nt: TGCAGCGTTCCCGGACTAGCGGGTTCTAGTGAGCAGTTCTTC
CDR3aa: CSVPGLAGSSEQFF

v_gene: TRBV18
j_gene: TRBJ2-2
d_gene: TRBD1
abundance: -
CDR3nt: TGTGCCAGCTCAACTTCGCAGGGGGCCGGCACCGGGGAGCTGTTTTTT
CDR3aa: CASSTSQGAGTGELFF

v_gene: TRBV10-3
j_gene: TRBJ2-1
d_gene: TRBD2
abundance: -
CDR3nt: TGTGCCATCAGTGAGGGACTAGCGGAGGGGCGCAATGAGCAGTTCTTC
CDR3aa: CAISEGLAEGRNEQFF

v_gene: TRBV4-3
j_gene: TRBJ1-2
d_gene: -
abundance: once
CDR3nt: TGCGCCAGCAGCCAAGATTGGTTCCCAGGCGACTACACCTTC
CDR3aa: CASSQDWFPGDYTF

v_gene: TRBV7-9
j_gene: TRBJ1-1
d_gene: TRBD1
abundance: -
CDR3nt: TGTGCCAGCAGCTCTCCCCCGGGACAGGGTACGGCCACTGAAGCTTTCTTT
CDR3aa: CASSSPPGQGTATEAFF

v_gene: TRBV24-1
j_gene: TRBJ2-6
d_gene: TRBD1
abundance: -
CDR3nt: TGTGCCACCAGTGATGGATCTTGGCAGGGGGCGCCTGGGGCCAACGTCCTGACTTTC
CDR3aa: CATSDGSWQGAPGANVLTF

v_gene: TRBV5-1
j_gene: TRBJ2-5
d_gene: TRBD1
abundance: -
CDR3nt: TGCGCCAGCAGCGCCCGACAGGGGTTGAGGGAGACCCAGTACTTC
CDR3aa: CASSARQGLRETQYF

v_gene: TRBV15
j_gene: TRBJ1-5
d_gene: -
abundance: -
CDR3nt: TGTGCCACCAGCAGACCAGGACAACACGATCAGCCCCAGCATTTT
CDR3aa: CATSRPGQHDQPQHF

v_gene: TRBV7-9
j_gene: TRBJ2-1
d_gene: TRBD1
abundance: -
CDR3nt: TGTGCCAGCAGCCGCGACAGGGGTGGCGACAATGAGCAGTTCTTC
CDR3aa: CASSRDRGGDNEQFF

v_gene: TRBV7-2
j_gene: TRBJ1-2
d_gene: -
abundance: -
CDR3nt: TGTGCCAGCAGTCTGCAGTCCAGTAACTATGGCTACACCTTC
CDR3aa: CASSLQSSNYGYTF

v_gene: TRBV7-9
j_gene: TRBJ2-6
d_gene: -
abundance: -
CDR3nt: TGTGCCAGCAGCTTAGGGGGCTCTGGGGCCAACGTCCTGACTTTC
CDR3aa: CASSLGGSGANVLTF

v_gene: TRBV20-1
j_gene: TRBJ1-1
d_gene: -
abundance: few
CDR3nt: TGCAGTGCTAGAGTGTCCCTTGAGGCTTTCTTT
CDR3aa: CSARVSLEAFF

v_gene: TRBV2
j_gene: TRBJ1-1
d_gene: TRBD1
abundance: once
CDR3nt: TGTGCCAGCACGCTCAGGGGGGACACTGAAGCTTTCTTT
CDR3aa: CASTLRGDTEAFF

v_gene: TRBV15
j_gene: TRBJ1-5
d_gene: TRBD1
abundance: -
CDR3nt: TGTGCCACCAGCTCACGGACAGGGAGTTCGGAGCAGCCCCAGCATTTT
CDR3aa: CATSSRTGSSEQPQHF

v_gene: TRBV9
j_gene: TRBJ1-2
d_gene: -
abundance: -
CDR3nt: TGTGCCAGCAGCGTATTTGACAGCCAGAGAGATGGCTACACCTTC
CDR3aa: CASSVFDSQRDGYTF

v_gene: TRBV18
j_gene: TRBJ1-3
d_gene: -
abundance: -
CDR3nt: TGTGCCAGCTCACCACTCCAAGGGACGGCAACTGGAAACACCATATATTTT
CDR3aa: CASSPLQGTATGNTIYF

v_gene: TRBV7-9
j_gene: TRBJ2-1
d_gene: -
abundance: -
CDR3nt: TGTGCCAGCAGCTCGCGGGGTGAGGGGGATGAGCAGTTCTTC
CDR3aa: CASSSRGEGDEQFF

v_gene: TRBV10-3
j_gene: TRBJ1-1
d_gene: -
abundance: -
CDR3nt: TGTGCCATCAGTGAATCTGCCCAGCCGGGAACTAAAGCTTTCTTT
CDR3aa: CAISESAQPGTKAFF

v_gene: TRBV6-2/TRBV6-3
j_gene: TRBJ2-6
d_gene: -
abundance: -
CDR3nt: TGTGCCTCTGGGGACGTACCCCAGAAGGGAAACGTCCTGACTTTC
CDR3aa: CASGDVPQKGNVLTF

v_gene: TRBV20-1
j_gene: TRBJ1-2
d_gene: TRBD1
abundance: -
CDR3nt: TGCAGTGCGGGGACGGGACAGGACTATGGCTACACCTTC
CDR3aa: CSAGTGQDYGYTF

v_gene: TRBV24-1
j_gene: TRBJ2-4
d_gene: -
abundance: -
CDR3nt: TGTGCCACCAGTGACCTGAACATTCAGTACTTC
CDR3aa: CATSDLNIQYF

v_gene: TRBV5-4
j_gene: TRBJ2-3
d_gene: -
abundance: -
CDR3nt: TGTGCCAGCACCGTGGGGCAGGGGAGTGATACGCAGTATTTT
CDR3aa: CASTVGQGSDTQYF

v_gene: TRBV7-2
j_gene: TRBJ2-5
d_gene: TRBD1
abundance: -
CDR3nt: TGTGCCAGCAGCCGACAGGGCGGAAGCCAAGAGACCCAGTACTTC
CDR3aa: CASSRQGGSQETQYF

v_gene: TRBV5-4
j_gene: TRBJ2-5
d_gene: TRBD2
abundance: -
CDR3nt: TGTGCCAGCAGCTTGGGACTAGCGCGAGAGACCCAGTACTTC
CDR3aa: CASSLGLARETQYF

v_gene: TRBV28
j_gene: TRBJ1-5
d_gene: -
abundance: -
CDR3nt: TGTGCCAGCAGTTTCCGAAACACAGGGCGGAATCAGCCCCAGCATTTT
CDR3aa: CASSFRNTGRNQPQHF

v_gene: TRBV9
j_gene: TRBJ2-1
d_gene: TRBD2
abundance: -
CDR3nt: TGTGCCAGCAGCGTAGAGGGGACTAGCGGGTGGCGCTCCTACAATGAGCAGTTCTTC
CDR3aa: CASSVEGTSGWRSYNEQFF

v_gene: TRBV12-3/TRBV12-4
j_gene: TRBJ2-3
d_gene: -
abundance: -
CDR3nt: TGTGCCAGCAGTTTAGGGGAAAGCACAGATACGCAGTATTTT
CDR3aa: CASSLGESTDTQYF

v_gene: TRBV5-1
j_gene: TRBJ1-1
d_gene: -
abundance: -
CDR3nt: TGCGCCAGCAGCACATCCCCGAACACTGAAGCTTTCTTT
CDR3aa: CASSTSPNTEAFF

v_gene: TRBV7-8
j_gene: TRBJ2-2
d_gene: -
abundance: -
CDR3nt: TGTGCCAGCAGCTTCCTTCGCCTAGCCGGGGCCGGGGAGCTGTTTTTT
CDR3aa: CASSFLRLAGAGELFF

v_gene: TRBV20-1
j_gene: TRBJ2-7
d_gene: -
abundance: -
CDR3nt: TGCAGTGCTAGACCCTCTTGGGGCTACGAGCAGTACTTC
CDR3aa: CSARPSWGYEQYF

v_gene: TRBV11-1
j_gene: TRBJ2-5
d_gene: -
abundance: few
CDR3nt: TGTGCCAGCAGCCTAGATAGGAGGGAGACCCAGTACTTC
CDR3aa: CASSLDRRETQYF

v_gene: TRBV29-1
j_gene: TRBJ2-5
d_gene: -
abundance: -
CDR3nt: TGCAGCGCCCCAAAGGGGCAAGAGACCCAGTACTTC
CDR3aa: CSAPKGQETQYF

v_gene: TRBV9
j_gene: TRBJ2-3
d_gene: -
abundance: once
CDR3nt: TGTGCCAGCAGCGTAGTAACACAGGATACGCAGTATTTT
CDR3aa: CASSVVTQDTQYF

v_gene: TRBV30
j_gene: TRBJ2-1
d_gene: TRBD2
abundance: -
CDR3nt: TGTGCCCGGAACCGGGAGGCCGGAAATGAGCAGTTCTTC
CDR3aa: CARNREAGNEQFF

v_gene: TRBV10-3
j_gene: TRBJ2-7
d_gene: TRBD1
abundance: once
CDR3nt: TGTGCCATCAGTGAGTCGAACAGGGGGGTGCAGTACTTC
CDR3aa: CAISESNRGVQYF

v_gene: TRBV11-2
j_gene: TRBJ2-6
d_gene: TRBD1
abundance: -
CDR3nt: TGTGCCAGCAGCCGGGACAGGGTCTCTGGGGCCAACGTCCTGACTTTC
CDR3aa: CASSRDRVSGANVLTF